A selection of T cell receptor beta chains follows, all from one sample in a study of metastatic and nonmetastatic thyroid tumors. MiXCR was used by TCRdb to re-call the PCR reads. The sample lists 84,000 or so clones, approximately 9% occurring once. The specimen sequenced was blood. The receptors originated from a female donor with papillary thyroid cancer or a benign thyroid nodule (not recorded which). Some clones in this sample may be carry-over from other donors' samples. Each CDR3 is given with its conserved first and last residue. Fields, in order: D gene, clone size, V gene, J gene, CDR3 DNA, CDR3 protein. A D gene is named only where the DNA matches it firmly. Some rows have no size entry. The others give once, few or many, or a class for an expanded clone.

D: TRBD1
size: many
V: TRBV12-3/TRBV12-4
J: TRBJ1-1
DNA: TGTGCCAGCAGTCCGCGGACAGGGAAGAACACTGAAGCTTTCTTT
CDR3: CASSPRTGKNTEAFF

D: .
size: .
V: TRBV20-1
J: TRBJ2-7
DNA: TGCAGTGCTACAGGGGGGAGGTACGAGCAGTACTTC
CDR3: CSATGGRYEQYF

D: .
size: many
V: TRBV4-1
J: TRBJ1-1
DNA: TGCGCCAGCAGCCAAGTCAGCTTGAACACTGAAGCTTTCTTT
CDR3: CASSQVSLNTEAFF

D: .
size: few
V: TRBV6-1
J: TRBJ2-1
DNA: TGTGCCAGCATTGAAAGCGCGGGAAGCTACAATGAGCAGTTCTTC
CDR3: CASIESAGSYNEQFF

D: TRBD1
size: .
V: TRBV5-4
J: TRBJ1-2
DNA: TGTGCCAGCAGCTTGACAGGGGTGGGCTACACCTTC
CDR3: CASSLTGVGYTF

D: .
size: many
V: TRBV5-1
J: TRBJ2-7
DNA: TGCGCCAGCAGCTTAGGAGGGTACGAGCAGTACTTC
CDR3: CASSLGGYEQYF

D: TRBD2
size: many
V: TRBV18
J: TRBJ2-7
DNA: TGTGCCAGCTCATCGGGGGGGCGCGAGCAGTACTTC
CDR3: CASSSGGREQYF

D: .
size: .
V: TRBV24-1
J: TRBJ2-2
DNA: TGTGCCACCAGTTACCGCGAATGGGACTCGCGTCTCGGGGAGCTGTTTTTT
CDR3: CATSYREWDSRLGELFF

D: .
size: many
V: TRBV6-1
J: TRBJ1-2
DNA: TGTGCCAGTAGCCAAACCGGGATGGACTATGGCTACACCTTC
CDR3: CASSQTGMDYGYTF

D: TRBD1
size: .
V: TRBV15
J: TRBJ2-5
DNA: TGTGCCACCAGCAGTATCGGAAGGACAGGGGGCAGGAGGGAGACCCAGTACTTC
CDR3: CATSSIGRTGGRRETQYF

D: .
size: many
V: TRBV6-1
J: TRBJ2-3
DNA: TGTGCCAGCAGTTCGGACTCGACAGATACGCAGTATTTT
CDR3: CASSSDSTDTQYF

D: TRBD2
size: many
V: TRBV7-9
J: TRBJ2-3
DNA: TGTGCCAGCAGCTCACTCGGACTAGCGGATAGCACAGATACGCAGTATTTT
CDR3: CASSSLGLADSTDTQYF

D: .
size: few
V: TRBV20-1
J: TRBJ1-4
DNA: TGCAGTGCTAGAAAGGAGTTTCTGGACAGCGATAATGAAAAACTGTTTTTT
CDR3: CSARKEFLDSDNEKLFF

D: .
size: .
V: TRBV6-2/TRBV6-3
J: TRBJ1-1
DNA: TGTGCCAGCAGTCGGGGAGGAGGGGAAGCTTTCTTT
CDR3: CASSRGGGEAFF

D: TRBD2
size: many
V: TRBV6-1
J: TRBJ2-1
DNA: TGTGCCAGCAGTCGGGAGGGTAGCGGGGGGGATGAGCAGTTCTTC
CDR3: CASSREGSGGDEQFF

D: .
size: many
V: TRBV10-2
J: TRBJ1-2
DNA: TGCGCCACCTCTTCCCCGGGAACAAACTATGGCTACACCTTC
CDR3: CATSSPGTNYGYTF

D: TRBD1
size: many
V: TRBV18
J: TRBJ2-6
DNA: TGTGCCAGCTCACAAACAGGGGGAACGGGGGCCAACGTCCTGACTTTC
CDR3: CASSQTGGTGANVLTF

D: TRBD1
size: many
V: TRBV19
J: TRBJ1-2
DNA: TGTGCCAGTAGTACAGGGGGCGGCTACACCTTC
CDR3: CASSTGGGYTF

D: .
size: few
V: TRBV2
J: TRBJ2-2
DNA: TGTGCCAGCAGCCCCGCTACTGGAGTGACCGGGGAGCTGTTTTTT
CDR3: CASSPATGVTGELFF

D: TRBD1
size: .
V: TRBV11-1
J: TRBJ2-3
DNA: TGTGCCAGCAGCTTAAAGGGGGCCATCACAGGTACGCAGTATTTT
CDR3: CASSLKGAITGTQYF

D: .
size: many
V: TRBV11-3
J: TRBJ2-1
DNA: TGTGCCAGCAGCTCCCCGACATTGGAGCAGTTCTTC
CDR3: CASSSPTLEQFF

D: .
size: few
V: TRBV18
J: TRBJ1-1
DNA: TGTGCCAGCTCACCCCATCCCCCACGCGGTACTGAAGCTTTCTTT
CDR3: CASSPHPPRGTEAFF

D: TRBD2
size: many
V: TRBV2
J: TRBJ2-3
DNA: TGTGCCAGCACCATAGCGGGGGGGCCCACAGATACGCAGTATTTT
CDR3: CASTIAGGPTDTQYF

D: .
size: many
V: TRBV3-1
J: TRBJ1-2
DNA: TGTGCCAGCAGCCTGGGAGTTAACTATGGCTACACCTTC
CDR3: CASSLGVNYGYTF

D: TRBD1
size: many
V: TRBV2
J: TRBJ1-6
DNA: TGTGCCAGCAGTGGGGACAGGGATTCACCCCTCCACTTT
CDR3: CASSGDRDSPLHF

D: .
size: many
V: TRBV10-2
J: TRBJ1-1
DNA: TGCGCCAGCAGCGGGACCTCCTTATCTGAAGCTTTCTTT
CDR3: CASSGTSLSEAFF

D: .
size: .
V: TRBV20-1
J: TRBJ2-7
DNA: TGCAGTGCTAGAGATCCGACTGGGGCCATCGTTGTCTACGAGCAGTACTTC
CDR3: CSARDPTGAIVVYEQYF

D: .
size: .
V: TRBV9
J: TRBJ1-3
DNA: TGTGCCAGCTCCGGCCCGTCGAGAGGAAACACCATATATTTT
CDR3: CASSGPSRGNTIYF

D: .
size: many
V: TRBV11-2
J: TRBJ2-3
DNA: TGTGCCAGCAGGCGAGACCCAGGGATAACATCAGATACGCAGTATTTT
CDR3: CASRRDPGITSDTQYF

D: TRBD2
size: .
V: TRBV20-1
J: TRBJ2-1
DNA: TGCAGTGCTAGAGATTACCTTGGCGGGAGTTCCTACAATGAGCAGTTCTTC
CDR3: CSARDYLGGSSYNEQFF

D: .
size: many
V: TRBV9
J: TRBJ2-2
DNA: TGTGCCAGCAGCGAACACGGGAGCCCCAATAAGGAGCTGTTTTTT
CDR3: CASSEHGSPNKELFF

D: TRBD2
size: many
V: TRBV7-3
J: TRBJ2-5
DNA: TGTGCCAGCAGCGCAGGGACTAGCGGGGGGCAAAGAGAGACCCAGTACTTC
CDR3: CASSAGTSGGQRETQYF

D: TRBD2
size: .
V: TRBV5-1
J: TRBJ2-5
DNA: TGCGCCAGCAGCTGGGTGGCTAGCGGGGTCCAAAAGACCCAGTACTTC
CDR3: CASSWVASGVQKTQYF

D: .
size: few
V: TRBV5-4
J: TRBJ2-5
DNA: TGTGCCAGCAGCTTGGGGGAGTTTGGAAAGACCCAGTACTTC
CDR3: CASSLGEFGKTQYF

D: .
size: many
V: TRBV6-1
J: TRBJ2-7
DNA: TGTGCCAGCAGTCCCTACCTAGGCTCCTACGAGCAGTACTTC
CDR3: CASSPYLGSYEQYF

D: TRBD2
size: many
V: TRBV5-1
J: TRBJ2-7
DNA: TGCGCCAGCAGCTTAACGGCGGGGGGCGGGTACGAGCAGTACTTC
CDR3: CASSLTAGGGYEQYF

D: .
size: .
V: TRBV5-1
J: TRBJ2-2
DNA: TGCGCCAGCAGCTTGCCCATAGGGAACACCGGGGAGCTGCTTTTT
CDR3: CASSLPIGNTGELLF